This TCR beta chain was captured by sequencing in a study of response to subunit inactivated influenza vaccine. Findings and caveats of the study: The authors suggested that few new T cells are recruited per seasonal influenza vaccination.

Using its own MiXCR run on the RT-PCR reads, TCRdb lists one record per CDR3 protein. The sample has a few hundred thousand distinct CDR3 sequences; approximately 15% are singletons. This clonotype showed up just a few times. Its antigen is unknown. This specimen consisted of PBMCs from blood, obtained 11 to 12 days after vaccination. The TCR originated in a man in his forties or fifties who received an inactivated influenza vaccine.

The CDR3 nucleotides read TGTGCCAGCAGCTTACCTTGGACAGTGGGAGCCAAAAACATTCAGTACTTC. It yields the protein CASSLPWTVGAKNIQYF. The chain couples TRBV7-6 to TRBJ2-4; D is perhaps TRBD1 (6 bases). With 2 bases removed from V and 0 bases from J, the gap between germline ends came to 14 bases. Germline V gene lookup returns CDR1 SGHVS and CDR2 FNYEAQ. The CDR3 covers 17 residues.